The present T cell receptor beta chain was sequenced within a study of cytomegalovirus exposure and HLA in healthy donors (dated by TCRdb to about 2017). Turning to the overall study: According to an earlier analysis of a few hundred of the donors, some 180 million T cells yielded roughly 100 million unique TCR beta sequences and about 300 Gb of sequence data. An early release covering roughly 640 HLA-typed donors comprised roughly 300 gigabases of sequencing data and approximately 80 million unique TCR sequences. Because of strong linkage in the cohort, a few DR-DQ haplotypes were treated as single units for association and clustering. Alongside the repertoire data, information on donor age, sex, ethnicity and CMV serostatus was compiled. In a later genetic analysis, genome-wide SNP genotypes for about 55% of the roughly 700 donors were used, and that subset was treated as a discovery cohort. The study used immunosequencing to profile the T cell repertoires of hundreds of subjects and linked those repertoires to cytomegalovirus serostatus. Class I and class II HLA loci were covered by the typing at four-digit resolution. An earlier analysis of 587 of the donors applied high-throughput TCR beta sequencing to assess whether each TCR beta V gene segment acted as functional or pseudogenic. A later analysis re-examined previously published TCR beta repertoires from hundreds of donors and added high-resolution HLA genotyping to investigate patterns of TCR occurrence. The genetic ancestry cluster associated with self-reported Caucasian donors included 81% of the roughly 410 genotyped donors. The study was designed to test whether signatures of past pathogen exposure could be identified by cataloging public T cell receptors. Along with the approximately 620-subject first cohort, a separate validation cohort of some 130 different subjects was used. Rather than drawing on any new phenotypic data, the later analysis identified candidate immune exposures from TCR beta sequences and the way those sequences occurred across donors. Across approximately 400 genotyped donors of the cohort, an average of about 240,000 unique TCR beta nucleotide sequences per donor were sequenced, and roughly 18% of those sequences were non-productive. Typing coverage varied by locus: about 620-640 donors for A, B, C, DRB1 and DQB1; approximately 520 for DQA1; over 600 for DPA1; under 490 for DPB1. Every repertoire in the discovery cohort had been generated on one and the same sequencing platform. To predict cytomegalovirus infection status, the study brought together high-throughput TCR immunosequencing, statistical association of individual TCRs with disease status, and machine learning.

The CDR3 holds 14 amino acids from the cysteine to the phenylalanine. The DNA shown is the 42-base CDR3, in frame from base 1. CDR1 and CDR2 were assigned from the germline V gene as SGHRS and YFSETQ. V loses 1 base of germline sequence and J loses 5 bases, and the interval between the two ends is 12 bases. This clone has more than one count but fewer than ten. Its antigen has not been determined. No base quality values were provided; no much bigger clone lies one nucleotide off. The library relied on the immunoSEQ multiplex PCR assay. For the multiplex PCR, a mixture combining 60 forward primers for TCR Vbeta segments and 13 reverse primers for TCR Jbeta segments was used. A multiplex PCR assay on genomic DNA amplified the CDR3 region of rearranged TCR beta genes. The amplified TCR beta libraries were sequenced on the Illumina HiSeq System as 87-base-pair reads. Per the source publication's procedure: A later analysis tallied some 79 million unique TCR beta chains across the 610 or so repertoires, and some 12 million of those chains were shared by two or more donors. To remove PCR and sequencing errors, raw reads were error-corrected and collapsed into unique sequences using a nearest-neighbor algorithm that merged closely related sequences. V, D and J gene segments were assigned by aligning CDR3 sequences to IMGT reference sequences. Each retained sequence needed at least a six-nucleotide match to both a V gene segment and a J gene segment. A rearrangement counted as productive if the CDR3 had no stop codons and remained in frame with V and J, and every other rearrangement counted as non-productive. CDR3 was defined by IMGT convention, running from the second conserved V-encoded cysteine to the conserved J-encoded phenylalanine. The earlier analysis of about 590 of the donors excluded sequences that lacked an unambiguous match to a single V gene segment. An earlier analysis of 587 of the donors classified V segments as functional when productive rearrangements were above 56.7% and as segregating when the standard deviation between donors was above 5%. A statistical classification framework was built for diagnosing cytomegalovirus status from the catalog of TCR beta chain sequences. V and J gene assignment, in a later analysis, came from comparing TCR nucleotide sequences with IMGT/GENE-DB human TR gene sequences. In a later analysis, CDR3 sequences and most-parsimonious VDJ recombination scenarios were assigned using the TCRdist pipeline. In a later analysis, each TCR beta chain was defined by its CDR3 amino acid sequence together with its V-gene family, and reads without a unique V-gene family were excluded. As a way to deal with suspected cross-contamination and a sequencing artifact, a later analysis dropped hundreds of nucleotide sequences that were highly shared and had low generation probability. For each public chain, a later analysis derived a clonal expansion index from normalized ranks of inferred template counts within each repertoire. In a later analysis, generation probabilities were computed with a VDJ recombination model fitted to out-of-frame rearrangements, and the resulting probabilities were checked against IGoR. A later analysis scored TCR-TCR, TCR-HLA and TCR-CMV co-occurrence with hypergeometric tests, applying a repertoire-size bias correction to TCR pairs. In a later analysis, false discovery rates were estimated by permuting HLA or CMV assignments 20 times. In a later analysis, co-occurring TCRs were grouped using DBSCAN, and TCRdist sequence similarity was added for clustering within HLA-allele-positive subsets. Repertoires with fewer than 30,000 or more than 120,000 public chains, plus five repertoires with anomalous nucleotide sharing, were excluded from co-occurrence clustering. The table comes from immuneACCESS by way of TCRdb, which keeps in-frame sequences with V and J called. Part of the clones is missing from these tables; in studies checked, under half for an unresolved V gene and the rest for unknown reasons. The DNA gave D and trimming, while V, J and clone size come from that table. A total of 55,000 to 70,000 clones appear in this sample, about 73% of them only once. The top ten clones comprise 11% of the sample.

In total, roughly 670 healthy bone marrow donors made up the cohort. At the time of sampling, all cohort members were nominally healthy, though unrecorded immune exposures were likely present. The donor tested CMV seropositive, placing the donor among the roughly 300 seropositive members of the cohort. Each donor provided a peripheral blood sample, and peripheral blood mononuclear cells were used for TCR beta sequencing. The Qiagen DNeasy Blood Extraction Kit was used to extract genomic DNA from the blood cell samples. Findings and caveats that apply to the study as a whole: In a later analysis, TCR association rates were found to vary across HLA loci, with the most associated TCRs seen for DRB1 alleles and the fewest for HLA-C alleles. A further reported finding was that TCR beta sequences accurately predicted the HLA-A and HLA-B alleles for most subjects in the first cohort. In the study, roughly 160 TCR beta chains were listed as associated with cytomegalovirus. According to a later analysis, most CMV-associated TCR beta chains appeared to be HLA-restricted, and the HLA associations seemed to be driven largely by CMV exposure. Immune exposure information for the cohort was limited to CMV serostatus. A later analysis found that HLA-associated TCR beta chains were more clonally expanded and had lower generation probabilities than equally common non-associated chains. Because HLA typing was unavailable for some donors at each locus, only the typed subset was used in association tests. A cluster of highly shared sequence variants was judged likely to be a technical artifact of the sequencing pipeline. In an earlier analysis of about 600 of the donors, most TCR beta V segments appeared in productive rearrangements about 87% or about 30% of the time, broadly matching IMGT annotations. According to the authors, the approach could potentially be generalized to other disease states and immunological phenotypes. In vitro tests confirmed that a few of the cytomegalovirus-associated TCR beta chains recognize cytomegalovirus antigens. The 87-base-pair reads could not distinguish some IMGT-functional V segments, including TRBV6-2 and TRBV6-3, so those segments were excluded. Only TCR beta chains were sequenced in this cohort, and the absence of alpha or paired-chain data limited detectable features. Cytomegalovirus status was reported to be diagnosed by the classifier with high specificity and sensitivity in both the original and validation cohorts. Because counts were too low, under 20 rarely observed V segments, including chromosome 9 orphons, were left out of the earlier analysis of some 640 of the donors. In a later analysis, 15,000 to 20,000 TCR beta sequences were associated with specific HLA alleles at a false discovery rate of 0.05. A later analysis reported that several top co-occurrence clusters appeared linked to parvovirus B19, influenza, CMV and Epstein-Barr virus. Roughly uniform sequencing depth across donors was assumed in presence/absence analyses, although this assumption may not hold. Most TCR sequences were seen in very few donors, while some public TCRs were found in many individuals. Assigning TCR associations to individual alleles was difficult when HLA alleles, especially DR and DQ, strongly co-occurred. A later genetic analysis reported fewer N-insertions in productive TCRs among donors in an Asian-associated ancestry cluster than the roughly 700-donor mean. An association between a missense DCLRE1C variant and V-gene and J-gene trimming of TCR beta chains was found in a later genetic analysis and replicated in an independent cohort. Correlated functional status among segregating V segments might reflect linkage disequilibrium, but an unknown experimental factor could not be ruled out.

The chain is encoded by TRBV5-1 joined to TRBJ1-1; the D segment could be TRBD1, given 6 matching bases. The sequenced sample was PBMCs. This TCR came from a woman aged 60 to 75 in good health and CMV-seropositive. The bases read TGCGCCAGCAGCTTGCCAGGGGACCTTACTGAAGCTTTCTTT. Its translation reads: CASSLPGDLTEAFF.